In its sample, the clone carrying this T cell receptor beta chain was seen a few times. As yet, its antigen is unknown. These data belong to a study of CD8 T cells in ankylosing spondylitis. Findings and caveats of the study: A TCR beta motif of seven or eight highly homologous variants appeared characteristic of ankylosing spondylitis blood.

CDR1 is SEHNR, CDR2 FQNEAQ, per germline (reference sequence). The CDR3 is 12 amino acids. Trimming took 2 bases from V and 8 from J, leaving 9 bases between them. Molecular-barcoded quantitative 5'-RACE produced these TCR beta libraries. MiXCR, applied by TCRdb to the 5' RACE reads, yields one record per CDR3 protein. The table shows roughly 300,000 distinct CDR3 sequences, with 7.5% to 9% occurring only once. The J gene is TRBJ1-2, the V gene TRBV7-9; D is perhaps TRBD1 (5 bases). This sequence was found in a male donor with ankylosing spondylitis. Sequencing was carried out using blood, either unsorted or a sorted T cell fraction (not recorded which). CDR3 sequence reads: CASSLIGGGYTF. In DNA form, the CDR3 reads TGTGCCAGCAGCTTAATCGGGGGGGGCTACACCTTC.